A single sample is the source of the 6 T cell receptor beta chains below, sequenced in a study of blood T cell repertoires in COVID-19. Clones were sequenced by immunoSEQ multiplex PCR, and TCRdb holds only the in-frame ones, with some missing. The sample yields just under 350,000 clones, around 87% seen once. Sequencing was performed on peripheral blood. Every receptor here comes from a woman between 45 and 60 years old with COVID-19, enrolled during active disease.

The chain uses TRBV5-1 and TRBJ2-7; possible D gene TRBD1, 6 bases. Trimming took off 0 bases at V and 7 bases at J, with 11 bases between the two ends. Germline V gene lookup returns CDR1 SGHRS and CDR2 YFSETQ. CDR3 size: 13 residues. The CDR3 DNA is TGCGCCAGCAGCTTGGCGGTTAGGGGGGAGCAGTACTTC. Translated: CASSLAVRGEQYF.

The chain couples TRBV5-1 to TRBJ2-7, with D perhaps TRBD2 (6 bases). Trimming took 4 bases from V and 2 from J, leaving 13 bases between them. The CDR3 loop spans 14 amino acids. Germline assignment: CDR1 SGHRS and CDR2 YFSETQ. The CDR3 protein is CASSHRELPYEQYF. DNA for the CDR3: TGCGCCAGCAGCCATCGGGAGCTCCCCTACGAGCAGTACTTC.

The V and J genes are TRBV4-3 and TRBJ2-1; TRBD2 agrees at 12 bases. The V segment lost 6 bases and the J segment 6 bases; nucleotides outside the gene matches: 6. Looked up from germline, CDR1 is LGHNA and CDR2 is YSLEER. This CDR3 region has 15 residues. The CDR3 nucleotides are TGCGCCAGCAGTCCGACTAGCGGGAGAATCAATGAGCAGTTCTTC. Encoded protein: CASSPTSGRINEQFF.

The chain recombines TRBV9 with TRBJ1-2; D might be TRBD1 (6 bases). CDR1 is SGDLS and CDR2 is YYNGEE in the germline V gene. CDR3 length equals 17 residues. V gave up 3 bases and J gave up 4 bases, with 22 bases separating them. The DNA for the CDR3 is TGTGCCAGCAGCGGAAGAGGCACGGGGGGCATCGGCTATGGCTACACCTTC. Translation gives CASSGRGTGGIGYGYTF.

This clone was seen a few times. The chain joins TRBV12-3 or TRBV12-4 to TRBJ2-3; TRBD2 is a possible D gene (7 bases). V was clipped by 11 bases and J by 0 bases, with 12 bases between them. The CDR3 is 13 amino acids. CDR3: CAAAGASTDTQYF. The DNA of the CDR3 is TGTGCCGCCGCGGGGGCTAGCACAGATACGCAGTATTTT.

V usage is TRBV19 and J usage is TRBJ2-6, with 7 bases that match TRBD2. Trimming took 0 bases from V and 2 from J; bases not matched to a gene: 10. This CDR3 is 19 amino acids long. CDR1 and CDR2 from the germline V gene are LNHDA and SQIVND (reference sequence). Here the CDR3 reads CASSIDLWGGRTGANVLTF. Written as DNA, the CDR3 is TGTGCCAGTAGTATAGATCTATGGGGGGGAAGGACTGGGGCCAACGTCCTGACTTTC.